The clone carrying this T cell receptor (beta chain) came up many times. Its antigen is not identified. RNA transcripts yielded amplified TCR beta CDR3 regions. The HTBI primer set served for first-round RT-PCR of the TCR CDR3. MiXCR was run by TCRdb on the multiplex PCR reads, yielding one entry per CDR3 protein. The sample lists approximately 690,000 distinct CDR3 sequences, around 13% occurring once. The data derive from a study of T cells in Graves' hyperthyroidism and ophthalmopathy. General study findings and limits: Most thyroid-expanded clonotypes above 0.001 were also found in blood.

Looked up from germline, CDR1 is SGHTA and CDR2 is FQGNSA. V lost 4 bases and J lost 9, with 18 bases in between. The CDR3 consists of 14 residues. Ophthalmopathy patients had Clinical Activity Score at least 3, NOSPECS grade at least 4, duration under 3 months. Diagnostic assessment was based on clinical symptoms, serum thyroxine and TRAb, thyroid ultrasound and orbital computed tomography. The rearrangement links TRBV7-2 to TRBJ2-5, with TRBD1 as a possible D gene (6 bases). This clonotype originated in a woman in her fifties or sixties with Graves' ophthalmopathy. The sample taken for sequencing was blood. The CDR3 DNA sequence: TGTGCCAGCAGCTCATTCGACAGGCGATCGTCCCAGTACTTC. It is translated as CASSSFDRRSSQYF.